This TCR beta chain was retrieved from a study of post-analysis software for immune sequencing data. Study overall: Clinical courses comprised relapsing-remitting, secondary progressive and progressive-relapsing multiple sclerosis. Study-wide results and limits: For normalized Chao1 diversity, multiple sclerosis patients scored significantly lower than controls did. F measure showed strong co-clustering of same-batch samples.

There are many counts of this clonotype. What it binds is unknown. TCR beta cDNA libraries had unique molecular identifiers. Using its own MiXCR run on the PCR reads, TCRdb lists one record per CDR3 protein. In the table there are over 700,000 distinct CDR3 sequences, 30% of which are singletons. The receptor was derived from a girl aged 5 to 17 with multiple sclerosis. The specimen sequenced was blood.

CDR3 residues: CASSTTGGLGYEQYF. The CDR3, as DNA: TGTGCCAGCAGCACGACAGGGGGCTTGGGCTACGAGCAGTACTTC. The V call is TRBV28, the J call TRBJ2-7, with 10 bases fitting TRBD1. Germline assignment: CDR1 MDHEN and CDR2 SYDVKM. V was pared by 6 bases and J by 3 bases, with 8 bases of the junction left unmatched. This CDR3 spans 15 amino acids.